This T cell receptor beta chain was recorded in a study of T cells in Graves' hyperthyroidism and ophthalmopathy. The study, taken as a whole, reports: Progression to ophthalmopathy was predicted a median of about 6.6 months early.

Amplified regions were TCR beta CDR3 sequences from RNA transcripts. TCR CDR3 regions were first amplified by RT-PCR with HTBI primers. Each CDR3 protein is one row after TCRdb ran MiXCR on the multiplex PCR reads. Of fewer than 550,000 distinct CDR3 sequences in the sample, less than 20% were seen once. This clonotype came up a few times. Antigen: not known. The germline CDR1 and CDR2 sequences are SGDLS and YYNGEE. This CDR3 is 15 amino acids long. Trimming removed 1 base at V and 0 bases at J, with 7 bases between. The rearrangement joins TRBV9 to TRBJ2-2; no firm D call. The sequence was obtained from a woman aged 18-29 years with Graves' hyperthyroidism. Sequenced input: blood. The CDR3 is CASSVLSPNTGELFF. In nucleotides, the CDR3 is TGTGCCAGCAGCGTACTGTCCCCGAACACCGGGGAGCTGTTTTTT.